Following are 2 T cell receptor beta chains from one sample sequenced in a study of blood T cells in healthy people across ages. Combining a sample-barcoded 5' primer with a J-beta primer mix, a second PCR ran for 7 to 11 cycles. TCRdb processed the 5' RACE reads anew with MiXCR; each CDR3 protein has one entry. Of 550,000 to 750,000 distinct CDR3 sequences in the sample, around 20% were seen once. The source material was blood. The receptors shown here come from a man aged 70-80 years in good health.

A remark on this clonotype: This may be a read error, as it is one base from a much larger clone. The rearrangement joins TRBV7-2 to TRBJ2-2; no firm D call. Germline CDR1 reads SGHTA; CDR2 reads FQGNSA. The CDR3 runs to 13 residues. V was cut by 2 bases and J by 0 bases, with 1 base left in between. Here the CDR3 DNA reads TGTACCAGCAGCTTAACGAACACCGGGGAGCTGTTTTTT. Its protein is CTSSLTNTGELFF.

This chain joins TRBV10-3 and TRBJ2-6; D remains unclear. V was clipped by 4 bases and J by 0 bases, with 7 bases between them. The CDR3 is 15 amino acids. Germline V gives CDR1 ENHRY, CDR2 SYGVKD. The CDR3 spells CAISGWGSGANVLTF. CDR3 sequence (DNA): TGTGCCATCAGTGGGTGGGGCTCTGGGGCCAACGTCCTGACTTTC.